A selection of T cell receptor beta chains follows, all from one sample in a study of OX40 agonist ivuxolimab in advanced cancers. Clones were read by immunoSEQ multiplex PCR, and TCRdb kept only the in-frame ones, dropping some. This sample has tens of thousands of clones, with roughly 90% found just once. This sample comprised CD4+ or CD8+ T cells sorted from blood, obtained in a trial of the OX40 agonist ivuxolimab. These receptors were obtained from an adult with an advanced solid tumor such as melanoma, head and neck, liver or kidney cancer. Each CDR3 is given with its conserved first and last residue. The size field is filled for only some rows; it gives once, few, many or a size class.

size,V,length,J,CDR3
NA,TRBV10-3,14,TRBJ2-1,CAISVAGEGNEQFF
NA,TRBV11-3,16,TRBJ2-7,CASSSEERGRTYEQYF
NA,TRBV27,15,TRBJ2-3,CASSSYGGGTDTQYF
once,TRBV9,15,TRBJ2-6,CASSVGDSGANVLTF
few,TRBV27,14,TRBJ2-5,CASRTRGGGETQYF
NA,TRBV5-1,14,TRBJ2-3,CASSGGLSENTQYF
NA,TRBV7-9,15,TRBJ1-2,CASSLAGTALIGYTF
NA,TRBV7-2,14,TRBJ2-2,CASSWAGPTGELFF
NA,TRBV6-5,13,TRBJ2-7,CATGGGGLNEQYF
NA,TRBV11-2,14,TRBJ1-3,CASSFDGGGNTIYF
NA,TRBV18,15,TRBJ2-3,CASSPGITSTDTQYF
NA,TRBV2,16,TRBJ2-1,CASLRDRDPFVIEQFF
NA,TRBV5-6,14,TRBJ1-6,CASSLGDSLKPLHF
NA,TRBV6-5,14,TRBJ1-2,CASSYGQDNYGYTF
NA,TRBV11-2,12,TRBJ2-7,CASSLRDYEQYF
NA,TRBV10-2,14,TRBJ2-7,CASSESGDPYEQYF
NA,TRBV11-2,16,TRBJ2-2,CASSFSAGTNTGELFF
NA,TRBV27,15,TRBJ1-5,CASSLSPGSNQPQHF
NA,TRBV5-5,14,TRBJ1-1,CASSLYASTTEAFF
NA,TRBV4-3,15,TRBJ2-1,CASSQDGLAINEQFF
NA,TRBV5-1,14,TRBJ2-3,CASSLGQGRDTQYF
NA,TRBV9,12,TRBJ2-7,CASGDRGDEQYF
NA,TRBV6-6,14,TRBJ2-7,CASSDPAHSYEQYF
NA,TRBV19,17,TRBJ1-3,CAGLQGLWITEGNTIYF
NA,TRBV7-9,13,TRBJ2-7,CASSHPMHNEQYF
once,TRBV4-1,16,TRBJ2-3,CASSQTGGGYTDTQYF